This T cell receptor beta chain came from a study of T cell responses to AZD1222 COVID-19 vaccine. Study-level findings and limits: Two AZD1222 doses significantly raised spike-specific TCR breadth and depth over controls. There were repertoire samples only from the period after the peak T cell response. AZD1222 recipients seropositive at baseline numbered only six. Among the donors, most were white British and more were female, and clonal diversity was possibly underestimated.

The repertoire was sequenced with immunoSEQ multiplex PCR; TCRdb's copy has only in-frame clones and lacks some. The data contain 83,000 or so clones, approximately 90% of them seen just once; the ten biggest clones take up roughly 4.7%. Worth noting for this clone: Antigen specificity is unknown.

V lost 6 bases, J lost 3 bases, and 15 bases lay in between. From germline, CDR1 is MRHNA and CDR2 SNTAGT. This CDR3 comprises 14 residues. This receptor was obtained from an adult in good health. The chain employs TRBV6-4 and TRBJ2-7, with TRBD2 as a possible D gene (6 bases). Sequencing was performed on peripheral blood, taken on day 0 of MenACWY control vaccination. CDR3 sequence reads: CASSVSGYGYEQYF. In DNA form, the CDR3 reads TGTGCCAGCAGCGTAAGCGGGTATGGCTACGAGCAGTACTTC.